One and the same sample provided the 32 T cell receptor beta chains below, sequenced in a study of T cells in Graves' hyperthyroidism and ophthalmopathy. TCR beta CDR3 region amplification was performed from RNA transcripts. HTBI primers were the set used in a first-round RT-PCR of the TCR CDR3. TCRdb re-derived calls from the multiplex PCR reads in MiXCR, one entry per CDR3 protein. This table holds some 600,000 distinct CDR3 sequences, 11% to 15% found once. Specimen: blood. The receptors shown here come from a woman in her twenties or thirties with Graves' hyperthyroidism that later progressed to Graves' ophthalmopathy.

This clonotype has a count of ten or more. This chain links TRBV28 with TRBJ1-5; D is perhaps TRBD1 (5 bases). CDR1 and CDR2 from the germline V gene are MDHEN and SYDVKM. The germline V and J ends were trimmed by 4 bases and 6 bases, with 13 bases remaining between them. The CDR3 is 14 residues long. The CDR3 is CASSYDRAAQPQHF. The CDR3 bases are TGTGCCAGCAGTTACGACAGAGCCGCTCAGCCCCAGCATTTT. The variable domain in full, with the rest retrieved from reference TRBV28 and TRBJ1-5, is DVKVTQSSRYLVKRTGEKVFLECVQDMDHENMFWYRQDPGLGLRLIYFSYDVKMKEKGDIPEGYSVSREKKERFSLILESASTNQTSMYLCASSYDRAAQPQHFGDGTRLSIL.

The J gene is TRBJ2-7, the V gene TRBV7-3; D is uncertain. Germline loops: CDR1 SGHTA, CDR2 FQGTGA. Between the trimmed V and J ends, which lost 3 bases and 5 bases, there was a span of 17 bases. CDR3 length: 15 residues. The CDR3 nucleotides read TGTGCCAGCAGCTTTGGCAGTTCCCTGCCCGACGAGCAGTACTTC. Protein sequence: CASSFGSSLPDEQYF.

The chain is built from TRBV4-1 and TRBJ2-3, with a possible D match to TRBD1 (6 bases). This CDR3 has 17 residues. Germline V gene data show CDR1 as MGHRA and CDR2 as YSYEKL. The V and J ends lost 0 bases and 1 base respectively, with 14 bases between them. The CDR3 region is CASSQDIPRQGTDTQYF. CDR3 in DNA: TGCGCCAGCAGCCAAGATATTCCCCGACAGGGCACAGATACGCAGTATTTT.

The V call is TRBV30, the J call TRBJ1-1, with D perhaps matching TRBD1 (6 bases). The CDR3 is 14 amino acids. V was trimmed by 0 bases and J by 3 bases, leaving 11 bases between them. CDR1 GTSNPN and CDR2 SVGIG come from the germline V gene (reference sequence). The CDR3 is CAWSVRTADTEAFF. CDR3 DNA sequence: TGTGCCTGGAGTGTCAGGACAGCCGACACTGAAGCTTTCTTT.

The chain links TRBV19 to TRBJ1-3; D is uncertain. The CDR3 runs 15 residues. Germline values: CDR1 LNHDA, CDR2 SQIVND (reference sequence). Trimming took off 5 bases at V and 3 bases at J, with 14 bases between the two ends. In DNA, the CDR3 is TGTGCCAGTAGTCCCATGAGTGGGGATGGAAACACCATATATTTT. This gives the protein CASSPMSGDGNTIYF.

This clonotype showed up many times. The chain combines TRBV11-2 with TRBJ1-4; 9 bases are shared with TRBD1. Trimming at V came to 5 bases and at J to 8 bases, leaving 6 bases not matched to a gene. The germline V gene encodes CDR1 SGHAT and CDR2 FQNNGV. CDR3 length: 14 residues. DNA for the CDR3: TGTGCCAGCAGCCCAGGGACAGGGCGGGAAAAACTGTTTTTT. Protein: CASSPGTGREKLFF.

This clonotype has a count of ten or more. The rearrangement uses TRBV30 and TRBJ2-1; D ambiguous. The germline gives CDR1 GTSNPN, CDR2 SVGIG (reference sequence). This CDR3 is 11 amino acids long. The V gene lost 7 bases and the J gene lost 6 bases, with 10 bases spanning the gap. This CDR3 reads CAYRWGNEQFF. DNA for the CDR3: TGTGCCTACCGATGGGGCAATGAGCAGTTCTTC.

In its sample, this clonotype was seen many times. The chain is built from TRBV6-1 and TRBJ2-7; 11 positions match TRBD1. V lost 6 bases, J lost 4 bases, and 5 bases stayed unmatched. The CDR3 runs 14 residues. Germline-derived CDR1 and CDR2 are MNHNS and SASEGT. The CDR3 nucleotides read TGTGCCAGCAGCCGGGACAGGGGGTTGTACGAGCAGTACTTC. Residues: CASSRDRGLYEQYF.

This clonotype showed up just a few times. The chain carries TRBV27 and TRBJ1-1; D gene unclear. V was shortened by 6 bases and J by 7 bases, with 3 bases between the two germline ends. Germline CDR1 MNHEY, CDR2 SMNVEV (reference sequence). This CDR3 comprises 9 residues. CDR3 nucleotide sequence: TGTGCCAGCAGAGGTGAAGCTTTCTTT. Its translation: CASRGEAFF.

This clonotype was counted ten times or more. CDR3 in DNA: TGTGCCAGCAGCTCAACGGACAGTCCCTACGAGCAGTACTTC. Translated: CASSSTDSPYEQYF. The chain uses TRBV11-3 and TRBJ2-7, with a weak D call TRBD1 (6 bases). This CDR3 region has 14 residues. Per germline, CDR1 SGHNT and CDR2 YENEEA. With 4 bases removed from V and 2 bases from J, the gap between germline ends came to 12 bases.

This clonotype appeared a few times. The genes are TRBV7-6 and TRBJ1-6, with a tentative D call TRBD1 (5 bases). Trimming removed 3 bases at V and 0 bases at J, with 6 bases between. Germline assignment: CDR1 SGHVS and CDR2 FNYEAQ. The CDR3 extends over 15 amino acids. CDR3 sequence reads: CASSFDSSYNSPLHF. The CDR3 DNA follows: TGTGCCAGCAGCTTTGACAGCTCCTATAATTCACCCCTCCACTTT.

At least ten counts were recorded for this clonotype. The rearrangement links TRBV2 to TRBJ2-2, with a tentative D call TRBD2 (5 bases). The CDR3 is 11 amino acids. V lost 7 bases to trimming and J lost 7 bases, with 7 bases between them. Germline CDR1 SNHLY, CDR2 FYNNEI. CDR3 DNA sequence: TGTGCCAGCACCGGGGTCGGGGAGCTGTTTTTT. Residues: CASTGVGELFF. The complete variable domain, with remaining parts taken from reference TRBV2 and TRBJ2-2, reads EPEVTQTPSHQVTQMGQEVILRCVPISNHLYFYWYRQILGQKVEFLVSFYNNEISEKSEIFDDQFSVERPDGSNFTLKIRSTKLEDSAMYFCASTGVGELFFGEGSRLTVL.

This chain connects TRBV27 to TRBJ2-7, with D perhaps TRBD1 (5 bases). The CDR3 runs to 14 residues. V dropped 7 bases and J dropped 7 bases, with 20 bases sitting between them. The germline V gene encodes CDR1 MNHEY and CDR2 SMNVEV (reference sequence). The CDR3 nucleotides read TGTGCCAGCACTCCAGGGCTGTCTCTCCGAGAGCAGTACTTC. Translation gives CASTPGLSLREQYF.

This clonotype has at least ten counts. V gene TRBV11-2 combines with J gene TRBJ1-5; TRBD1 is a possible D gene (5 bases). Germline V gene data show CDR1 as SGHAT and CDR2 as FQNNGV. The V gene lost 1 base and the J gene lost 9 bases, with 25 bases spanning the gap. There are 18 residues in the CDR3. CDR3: CASSLAAAGTGVGAPQHF. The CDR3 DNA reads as TGTGCCAGCAGCTTAGCAGCTGCAGGGACGGGGGTCGGGGCGCCCCAGCATTTT.

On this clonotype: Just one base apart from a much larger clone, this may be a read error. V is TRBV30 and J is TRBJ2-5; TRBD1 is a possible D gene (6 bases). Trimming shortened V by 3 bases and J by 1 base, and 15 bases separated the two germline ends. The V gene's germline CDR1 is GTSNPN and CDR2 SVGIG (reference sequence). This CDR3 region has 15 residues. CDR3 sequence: CAWRQGWTVQETQYF. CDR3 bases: TGTGCCTGGAGACAGGGCTGGACAGTCCAAGAGACCCAGTACTTC.

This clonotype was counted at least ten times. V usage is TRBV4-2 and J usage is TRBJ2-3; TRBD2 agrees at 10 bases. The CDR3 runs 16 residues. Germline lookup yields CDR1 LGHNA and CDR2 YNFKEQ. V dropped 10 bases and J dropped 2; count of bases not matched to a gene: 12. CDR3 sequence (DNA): TGTGCCACGTCAAGACGTGGGACTAGCGACACAGATACGCAGTATTTT. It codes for CATSRRGTSDTDTQYF.

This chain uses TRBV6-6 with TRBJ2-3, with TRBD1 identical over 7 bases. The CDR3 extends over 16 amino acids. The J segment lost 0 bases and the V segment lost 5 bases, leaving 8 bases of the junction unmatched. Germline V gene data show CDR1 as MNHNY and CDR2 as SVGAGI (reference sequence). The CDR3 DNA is TGTGCCAGCAGTCTACTCGAGGGGGCTAGCACAGATACGCAGTATTTT. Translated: CASSLLEGASTDTQYF.

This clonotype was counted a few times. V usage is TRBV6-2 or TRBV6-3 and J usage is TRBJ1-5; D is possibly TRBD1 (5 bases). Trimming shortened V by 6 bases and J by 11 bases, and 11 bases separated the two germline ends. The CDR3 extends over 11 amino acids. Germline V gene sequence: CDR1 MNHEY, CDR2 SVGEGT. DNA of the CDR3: TGTGCCAGCAGCCGCGGGACGGCCCAGCATTTT. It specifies CASSRGTAQHF.

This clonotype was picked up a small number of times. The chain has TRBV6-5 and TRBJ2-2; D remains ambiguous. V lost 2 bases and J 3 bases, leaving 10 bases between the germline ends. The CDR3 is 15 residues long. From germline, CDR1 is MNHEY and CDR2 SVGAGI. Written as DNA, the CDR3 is TGTGCCAGCAGTTACACCAGGATACACACCGGGGAGCTGTTTTTT. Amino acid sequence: CASSYTRIHTGELFF.

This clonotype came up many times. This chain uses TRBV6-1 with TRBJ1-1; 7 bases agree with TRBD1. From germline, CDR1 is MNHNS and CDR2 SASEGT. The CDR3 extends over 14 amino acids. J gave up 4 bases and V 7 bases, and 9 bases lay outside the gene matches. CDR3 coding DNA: TGTGCCAGCACTCGACGACAGGGTAGCACTGAAGCTTTCTTT. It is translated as CASTRRQGSTEAFF.

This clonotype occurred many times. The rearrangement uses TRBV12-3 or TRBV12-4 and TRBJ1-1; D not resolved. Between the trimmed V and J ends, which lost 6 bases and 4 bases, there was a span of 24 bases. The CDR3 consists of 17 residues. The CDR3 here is CASSPGRRILVGTEAFF. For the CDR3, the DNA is TGTGCCAGCAGCCCAGGACGGAGGATACTTGTAGGCACTGAAGCTTTCTTT.

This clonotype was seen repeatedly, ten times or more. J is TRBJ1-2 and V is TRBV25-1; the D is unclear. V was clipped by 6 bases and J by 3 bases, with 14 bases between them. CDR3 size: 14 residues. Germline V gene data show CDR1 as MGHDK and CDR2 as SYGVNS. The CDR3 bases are TGTGCCAGCAGCGCGGGAGGCCAGTACTATGGCTACACCTTC. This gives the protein CASSAGGQYYGYTF.

The CDR3 nucleotides are TGTGCCAGCAGTCCCCTGATACAACCGAACTATGGCTACACCTTC. This gives the protein CASSPLIQPNYGYTF. V gene TRBV27 combines with J gene TRBJ1-2; D not resolved. Trimming shortened V by 5 bases and J by 2 bases, and 15 bases separated the two germline ends. The germline CDR1 and CDR2 sequences are MNHEY and SMNVEV (reference sequence). The length of the CDR3 is 15 residues.

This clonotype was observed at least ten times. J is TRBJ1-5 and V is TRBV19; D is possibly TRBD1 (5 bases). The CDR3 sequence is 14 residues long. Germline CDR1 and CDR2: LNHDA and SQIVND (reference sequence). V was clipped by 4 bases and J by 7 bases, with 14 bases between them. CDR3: CASSRGEVYQPQHF. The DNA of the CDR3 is TGTGCCAGTAGTAGGGGGGAGGTCTACCAGCCCCAGCATTTT. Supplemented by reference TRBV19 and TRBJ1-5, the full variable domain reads DGGITQSPKYLFRKEGQNVTLSCEQNLNHDAMYWYRQDPGQGLRLIYYSQIVNDFQKGDIAEGYSVSREKKESFPLTVTSAQKNPTAFYLCASSRGEVYQPQHFGDGTRLSIL.

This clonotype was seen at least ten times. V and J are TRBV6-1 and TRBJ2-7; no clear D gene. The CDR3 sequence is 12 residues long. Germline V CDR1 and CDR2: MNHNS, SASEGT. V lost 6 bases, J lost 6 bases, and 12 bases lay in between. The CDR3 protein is CASSRLGSEQYF. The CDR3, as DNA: TGTGCCAGCAGCAGACTTGGTTCCGAGCAGTACTTC.

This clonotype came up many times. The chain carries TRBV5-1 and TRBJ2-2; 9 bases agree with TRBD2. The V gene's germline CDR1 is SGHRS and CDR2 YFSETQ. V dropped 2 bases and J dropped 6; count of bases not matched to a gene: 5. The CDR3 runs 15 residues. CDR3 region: CASSLIAGEAGELFF. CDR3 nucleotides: TGCGCCAGCAGCTTAATAGCGGGAGAGGCCGGGGAGCTGTTTTTT.

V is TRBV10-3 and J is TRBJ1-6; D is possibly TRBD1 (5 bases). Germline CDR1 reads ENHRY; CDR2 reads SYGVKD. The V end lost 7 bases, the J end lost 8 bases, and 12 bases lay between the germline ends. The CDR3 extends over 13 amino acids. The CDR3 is CAITPGRDSPLHF. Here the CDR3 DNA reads TGTGCCATCACCCCAGGGCGGGATTCACCCCTCCACTTT.

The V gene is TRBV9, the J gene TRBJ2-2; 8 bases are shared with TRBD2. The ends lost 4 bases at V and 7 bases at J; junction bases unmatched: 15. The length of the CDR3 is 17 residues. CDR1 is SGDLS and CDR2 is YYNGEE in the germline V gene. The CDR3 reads CASSLVRGGISIGELFF. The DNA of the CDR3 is TGTGCCAGCAGCCTCGTTCGGGGGGGGATCAGTATCGGGGAGCTGTTTTTT.

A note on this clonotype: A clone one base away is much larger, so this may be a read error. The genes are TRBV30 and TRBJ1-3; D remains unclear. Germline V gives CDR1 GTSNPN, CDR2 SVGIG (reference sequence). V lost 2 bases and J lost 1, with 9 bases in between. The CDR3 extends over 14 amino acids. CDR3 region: CAWSTESSGNTIYF. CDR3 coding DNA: TGTGCCTGGAGTACGGAGAGTTCTGGAAACACCATATATTTT.

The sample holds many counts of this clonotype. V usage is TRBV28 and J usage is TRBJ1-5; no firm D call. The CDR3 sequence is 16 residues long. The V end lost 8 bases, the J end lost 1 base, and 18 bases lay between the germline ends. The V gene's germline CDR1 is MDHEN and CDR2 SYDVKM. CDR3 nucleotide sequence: TGTGCCAGCGTGGGTACACCCGTCGCCAGCAATCAGCCCCAGCATTTT. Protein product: CASVGTPVASNQPQHF. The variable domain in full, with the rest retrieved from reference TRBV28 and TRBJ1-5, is DVKVTQSSRYLVKRTGEKVFLECVQDMDHENMFWYRQDPGLGLRLIYFSYDVKMKEKGDIPEGYSVSREKKERFSLILESASTNQTSMYLCASVGTPVASNQPQHFGDGTRLSIL.

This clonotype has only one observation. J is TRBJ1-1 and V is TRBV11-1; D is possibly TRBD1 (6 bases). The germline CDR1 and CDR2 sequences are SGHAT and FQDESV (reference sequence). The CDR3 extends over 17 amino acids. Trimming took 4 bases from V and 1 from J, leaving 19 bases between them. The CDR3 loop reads CASSSSFLGGPNTEAFF. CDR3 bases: TGTGCCAGCAGCTCCTCGTTCCTCGGGGGGCCGAACACTGAAGCTTTCTTT.

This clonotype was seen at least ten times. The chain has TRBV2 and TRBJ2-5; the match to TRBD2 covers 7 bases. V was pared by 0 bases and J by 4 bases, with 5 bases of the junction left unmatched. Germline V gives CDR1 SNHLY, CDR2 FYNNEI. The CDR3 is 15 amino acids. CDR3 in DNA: TGTGCCAGCAGTGAAGCGGGGGGGGAGGGAGAGACCCAGTACTTC. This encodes CASSEAGGEGETQYF.